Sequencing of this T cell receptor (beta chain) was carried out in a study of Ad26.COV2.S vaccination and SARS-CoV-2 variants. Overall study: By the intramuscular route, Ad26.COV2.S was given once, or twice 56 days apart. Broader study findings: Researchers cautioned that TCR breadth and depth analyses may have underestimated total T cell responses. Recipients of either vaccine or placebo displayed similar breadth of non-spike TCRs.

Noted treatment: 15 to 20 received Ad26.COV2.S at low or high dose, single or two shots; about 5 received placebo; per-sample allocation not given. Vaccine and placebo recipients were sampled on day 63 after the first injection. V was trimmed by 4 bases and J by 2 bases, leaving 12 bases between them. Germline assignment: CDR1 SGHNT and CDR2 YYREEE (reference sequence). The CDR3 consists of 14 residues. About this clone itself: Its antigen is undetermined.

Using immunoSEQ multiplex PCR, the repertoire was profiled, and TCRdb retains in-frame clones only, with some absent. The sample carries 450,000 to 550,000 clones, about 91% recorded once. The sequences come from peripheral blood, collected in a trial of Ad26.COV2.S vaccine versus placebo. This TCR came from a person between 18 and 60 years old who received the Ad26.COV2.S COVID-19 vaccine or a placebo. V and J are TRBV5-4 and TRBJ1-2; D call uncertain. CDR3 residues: CASSLAAGNYGYTF. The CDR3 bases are TGTGCCAGCAGCCTGGCCGCGGGGAACTATGGCTACACCTTC.